The rows below give T cell receptor beta chains drawn from one sample of a study of T cells in Graves' hyperthyroidism and ophthalmopathy. From the multiplex PCR reads, TCRdb called clonotypes with MiXCR, one entry per CDR3 protein. The repertoire holds hundreds of thousands of distinct CDR3 sequences, with 13% to 15% as singletons. The sequencing input was blood. Every receptor here comes from a woman in her 50s with Graves' ophthalmopathy. Each CDR3 is given with its conserved first and last residue. D genes are given only for firm matches. Where a row states a size, it is once, few, many or the class of an expanded clone; other rows omit it.

>TRBJ1-1|-|TRBV3-1|many
TGTGCCAGCAGCCAAGATAAGGGTGCTTTCTTT
CASSQDKGAFF
>TRBJ1-1|-|TRBV28|many
TGTGCCAGCAGTTTTTTAGAGGCCCCAGAGGCTTTCTTT
CASSFLEAPEAFF
>TRBJ2-1|TRBD1|TRBV5-4|-
TGTGCCAGCAGCTTGGCCGGACAGGGGGCTCTAGATGAGCAGTTCTTC
CASSLAGQGALDEQFF
>TRBJ2-5|-|TRBV7-2|many
TGTGCCAGCAGCTTACAGGGGAGGTACCAAGAGACCCAGTACTTC
CASSLQGRYQETQYF
>TRBJ2-1|TRBD2|TRBV20-1|many
TGCAGCCCGACTAGCGGCAATGAGCAGTTCTTC
CSPTSGNEQFF
>TRBJ1-5|-|TRBV2|many
TGTGCCAGCAGAGAAGGGCCAGGGCGTCAGCCCCAGCATTTT
CASREGPGRQPQHF
>TRBJ2-3|TRBD2|TRBV7-3|many
TGTGCCAGCAGCCAAACTAGCGGGAGTGCTAGCACAGATACGCAGTATTTT
CASSQTSGSASTDTQYF
>TRBJ1-1|-|TRBV15|many
TGTGCCACCAGCACTTTGAACACTGAAGCTTTCTTT
CATSTLNTEAFF
>TRBJ2-2|TRBD2|TRBV30|many
TGTGCCTGGTATAGCGGGAGTCTGTACACCGGGGAGCTGTTTTTT
CAWYSGSLYTGELFF
>TRBJ2-5|-|TRBV10-3|-
TGTGCCATCACTCCTGGGATACAAGTTGGGAGAGGGAGAGAGACCCAGTACTTC
CAITPGIQVGRGRETQYF
>TRBJ2-5|TRBD1|TRBV19|few
TGTGCCAGTAGCCGGGACAGAAAAGAGACCCAGTACTTC
CASSRDRKETQYF